Listed here are 18 T cell receptor beta chains from one sample, sequenced in a study of shared clonotypes between healthy human individuals. Clones were sequenced by immunoSEQ multiplex PCR, and TCRdb holds only the in-frame ones, with some missing. Of approximately 600,000 clones detected, 85% to 95% appear once; the ten largest clones hold approximately 0.11%. Naive CD8 cells were CD45RO-negative, positively selected for CCR7, excluding terminally differentiated effector memory CD45RA+ cells. The specimen sequenced was naive CD8+ T cells sorted from blood. The source of these receptors is a woman under 40 in good health.

The chain combines TRBV5-1 with TRBJ1-4; 7 nucleotides line up with TRBD1. The J segment lost 6 bases and the V segment lost 0 bases, leaving 8 bases of the junction unmatched. Germline V gene data show CDR1 as SGHRS and CDR2 as YFSETQ. The CDR3 has 16 amino acids. The CDR3 spells CASSLGQGGSDEKLFF. CDR3 DNA sequence: TGCGCCAGCAGCTTGGGACAGGGTGGTTCAGATGAAAAACTGTTTTTT. Full variable domain (remainder filled in from reference TRBV5-1 and TRBJ1-4): KAGVTQTPRYLIKTRGQQVTLSCSPISGHRSVSWYQQTPGQGLQFLFEYFSETQRNKGNFPGRFSGRQFSNSRSEMNVSTLELGDSALYLCASSLGQGGSDEKLFFGSGTQLSVL.

V usage is TRBV2 and J usage is TRBJ2-7; 7 bases map to TRBD2. The germline CDR1 and CDR2 sequences are SNHLY and FYNNEI. The CDR3 loop spans 13 amino acids. Trimming cost V 10 bases and J 4 bases; bases outside gene matches: 10. Here the CDR3 reads CATKGRESYEQYF. The CDR3 nucleotides are TGTGCCACCAAAGGGCGGGAGAGTTACGAGCAGTACTTC.

Written as DNA, the CDR3 is TGCAGCGTCCAAGGGAGGGAGTGGATTCAGTACTTC. Encoded protein: CSVQGREWIQYF. This rearrangement joins TRBV29-1 to TRBJ2-4, with 7 bases identical to TRBD2. CDR1 and CDR2 (germline): SQVTM, ANQGSEA. The CDR3 is 12 amino acids. V lost 6 bases, J lost 10 bases, and 9 bases stayed unmatched.

V and J are TRBV7-9 and TRBJ2-3; weak D call: TRBD1 (5 bases). Between the trimmed V and J ends, which lost 5 bases and 3 bases, there was a span of 12 bases. This CDR3 has 14 residues. Germline V gene data show CDR1 as SEHNR and CDR2 as FQNEAQ (reference sequence). The CDR3 is CASSTQDITDTQYF. As DNA, the CDR3 is TGTGCCAGCAGCACACAGGATATTACAGATACGCAGTATTTT.

This chain uses TRBV5-1 with TRBJ2-7; 9 bases are a match to TRBD1. The trim removed 3 bases at V and 5 bases at J, leaving 3 bases unmatched. This CDR3 contains 13 residues. Germline V gene lookup returns CDR1 SGHRS and CDR2 YFSETQ. The CDR3 region has the DNA TGCGCCAGCAGCTCGGGACAGGGAAACGAGCAGTACTTC. It translates to CASSSGQGNEQYF.

The chain has TRBV19 and TRBJ1-1; 7 nucleotides match TRBD1. Germline V gene data show CDR1 as LNHDA and CDR2 as SQIVND (reference sequence). Losses at the gene ends were 1 base for V and 11 bases for J; bases not matched to a gene: 7. The CDR3 runs 13 residues. DNA for the CDR3: TGTGCCAGTAGTATAGGAAACAGGGGTGACGCTTTCTTT. Translating it yields CASSIGNRGDAFF.

This clone showed up just once. This sequence joins TRBV10-2 and TRBJ2-7; weak D call: TRBD2 (7 bases). Trimming left V 3 bases short and J 0 bases short, with 9 bases between. Per germline, CDR1 WSHSY and CDR2 SAAADI. The CDR3 length is 14 residues. The CDR3 DNA reads as TGCGCCAGCAGTGATGGGGGGGCCTCCTACGAGCAGTACTTC. Protein product: CASSDGGASYEQYF.

CDR3 amino acids: CASPLTYGYTF. The CDR3 region has the DNA TGTGCCAGCCCGTTAACCTATGGCTACACCTTC. The V and J genes are TRBV5-4 and TRBJ1-2; D is uncertain. Germline assignment: CDR1 SGHNT and CDR2 YYREEE (reference sequence). The CDR3 runs to 11 residues. V lost 7 bases, J lost 4 bases, and 8 bases lay in between.

This clone was recorded only once. This chain uses TRBV27 with TRBJ2-7, with D tentatively TRBD2 (5 bases). Looked up from germline, CDR1 is MNHEY and CDR2 is SMNVEV (reference sequence). V was pared by 4 bases and J by 3 bases, with 13 bases between. The CDR3 runs 14 residues. CDR3 coding DNA: TGTGCCAGCAGTTATCTAGCTAACCTCTACGAGCAGTACTTC. The encoded protein is CASSYLANLYEQYF.

The genes are TRBV7-9 and TRBJ1-4; D unclear. Per the germline V gene, CDR1 is SEHNR and CDR2 is FQNEAQ (reference sequence). The CDR3 has 13 amino acids. V was pared by 11 bases and J by 0 bases, with 10 bases between. CDR3 protein: CAGSLATNEKLFF. CDR3 sequence (DNA): TGTGCCGGTTCCCTGGCAACTAATGAAAAACTGTTTTTT.

This chain's CDR3 is CSVEDPRVAYEQYF. The CDR3 bases are TGCAGCGTTGAAGATCCGCGGGTTGCCTACGAGCAGTACTTC. The chain employs TRBV29-1 and TRBJ2-7; TRBD2 is a possible D gene (5 bases). Looked up from germline, CDR1 is SQVTM and CDR2 is ANQGSEA. V shed 0 bases and J shed 2 bases, with 11 bases lying between them. This CDR3 region has 14 residues.

The chain links TRBV27 to TRBJ2-7; D possibly uses TRBD1 or TRBD2 (5 bases each). The germline gives CDR1 MNHEY, CDR2 SMNVEV (reference sequence). The CDR3 extends over 14 amino acids. V gave up 7 bases and J gave up 3 bases, with 16 bases separating them. The CDR3 DNA sequence: TGTGCCAGCAATCCCTCGGAGAGGGGCTACGAGCAGTACTTC. As protein: CASNPSERGYEQYF.

This clone was seen only once. The chain recombines TRBV27 with TRBJ2-7, with 9 bases fitting TRBD2. Trimming cost V 3 bases and J 6 bases; bases outside gene matches: 6. The CDR3 has 14 amino acids. Germline-derived CDR1 and CDR2 are MNHEY and SMNVEV (reference sequence). The DNA for the CDR3 is TGTGCCAGCAGTTTCCAGGGACTAGCTCCCGAGCAGTACTTC. Its protein is CASSFQGLAPEQYF.

The CDR3 nucleotides read TGTGCCAGCAGCCAAGATATGGGACTAGGAGGAAATGAGCAGTTCTTC. It encodes CASSQDMGLGGNEQFF. The rearrangement uses TRBV4-2 and TRBJ2-1; 8 bases map to TRBD2. The V and J ends lost 0 bases and 7 bases, in that order; junction bases with no gene match: 8. CDR1 is LGHNA and CDR2 is YNFKEQ in the germline V gene. CDR3 length equals 16 residues.

On this clone itself: The sample contains more than one DNA sequence encoding this CDR3. The V call is TRBV19, the J call TRBJ2-7, with 11 nucleotides matching TRBD1. Germline CDR1 is LNHDA and CDR2 is SQIVND (reference sequence). After removal of 6 bases from V and 3 bases from J, the junction contained 4 bases not matched to a gene. The CDR3 is 14 amino acids. In nucleotides, the CDR3 is TGTGCCAGTAGCCCGGGACAGGGGGGCTACGAGCAGTACTTC. As protein: CASSPGQGGYEQYF. Filled out from reference TRBV19 and TRBJ2-7, the complete variable domain reads DGGITQSPKYLFRKEGQNVTLSCEQNLNHDAMYWYRQDPGQGLRLIYYSQIVNDFQKGDIAEGYSVSREKKESFPLTVTSAQKNPTAFYLCASSPGQGGYEQYFGPGTRLTVT.

This clone occurred once. The chain joins TRBV2 to TRBJ2-1, with 9 positions matching TRBD2. Trimming took 4 bases from V and 8 from J; bases not matched to a gene: 9. The CDR3 length is 15 residues. From germline, CDR1 is SNHLY and CDR2 FYNNEI. CDR3 loop: CASSGRGRAQDEQFF. In nucleotides, the CDR3 is TGTGCCAGCAGTGGACGCGGGAGGGCCCAGGATGAGCAGTTCTTC.

The genes are TRBV2 and TRBJ2-7, with no clear D. This CDR3 spans 16 amino acids. The germline V and J ends were trimmed by 6 bases and 0 bases, with 18 bases remaining between them. Germline CDR1 is SNHLY and CDR2 is FYNNEI. For the CDR3, the DNA is TGTGCCAGCAGACGCCTTGAGACGTCCAGCTCCTACGAGCAGTACTTC. Its protein is CASRRLETSSSYEQYF.

V is TRBV13 and J is TRBJ2-1; the D is unclear. V was cut by 5 bases and J by 8 bases, with 16 bases left in between. This CDR3 contains 14 residues. Germline V lookup: CDR1 PRHDT, CDR2 FYEKMQ (reference sequence). The chain's CDR3 is CASSIHTARDEQFF. CDR3 bases: TGTGCCAGCAGCATACATACTGCCCGAGATGAGCAGTTCTTC.